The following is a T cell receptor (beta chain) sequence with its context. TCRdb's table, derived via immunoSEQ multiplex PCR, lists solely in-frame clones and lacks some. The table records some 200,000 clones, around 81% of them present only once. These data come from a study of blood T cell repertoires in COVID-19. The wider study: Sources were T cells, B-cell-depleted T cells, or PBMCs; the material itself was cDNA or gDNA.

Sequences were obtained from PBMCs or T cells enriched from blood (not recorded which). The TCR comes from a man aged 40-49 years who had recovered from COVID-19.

The CDR3 sequence: CASSPSQQGFRNSPLHF. CDR3 DNA: TGCGCCAGCAGCCCTAGTCAACAGGGGTTTCGGAATTCACCCCTCCACTTT. This rearrangement joins TRBV4-3 to TRBJ1-6; TRBD1 matches at 7 bases. CDR1 is LGHNA and CDR2 is YSLEER in the germline V gene. This CDR3 has 17 amino acids. Trimming at V came to 4 bases and at J to 7 bases, leaving 13 bases not matched to a gene.